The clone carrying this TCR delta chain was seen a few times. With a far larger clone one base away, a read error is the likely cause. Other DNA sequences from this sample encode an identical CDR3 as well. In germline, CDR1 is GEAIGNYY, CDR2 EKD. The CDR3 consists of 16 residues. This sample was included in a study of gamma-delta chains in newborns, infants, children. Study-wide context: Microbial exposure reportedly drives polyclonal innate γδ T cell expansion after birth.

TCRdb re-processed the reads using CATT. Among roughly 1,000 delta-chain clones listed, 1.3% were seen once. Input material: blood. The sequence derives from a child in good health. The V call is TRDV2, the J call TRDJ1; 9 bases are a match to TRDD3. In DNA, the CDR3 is TGTGCCTGTGACACGCTGGGGGATCCCAACACCGATAAGCTCATCTTT. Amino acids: CACDTLGDPNTDKLIF.